What follows are 17 T cell receptor beta chains derived from one specimen sequenced in a study of cytomegalovirus exposure and HLA in healthy donors. The PCR had 60 Vbeta and 13 Jbeta primers. Sequencing was performed with immunoSEQ multiplex PCR; in TCRdb, only in-frame clones are kept and a portion is missing. The repertoire consists of over 90,000 clones, with 65% to 75% occurring once and the leading ten covering around an eighth. Sequencing used PBMCs. The receptors originated from a woman in her seventies in good health and CMV-seropositive.

This chain connects TRBV2 to TRBJ2-2; TRBD2 aligns across 11 bases. Germline CDR1 SNHLY, CDR2 FYNNEI. V lost 7 bases, J lost 2 bases, and 9 bases stayed unmatched. This CDR3 is 17 amino acids long. This chain's CDR3 is CASNGLAGGFNTGELFF. CDR3 in DNA: TGTGCCAGCAATGGGCTAGCGGGGGGTTTCAACACCGGGGAGCTGTTTTTT.

V is TRBV30 and J is TRBJ1-3, with D possibly being TRBD1 (6 bases). The CDR3 runs to 13 residues. The germline V and J ends were trimmed by 0 bases and 8 bases, with 11 bases remaining between them. Germline CDR1 and CDR2: GTSNPN and SVGIG (reference sequence). Here the CDR3 DNA reads TGTGCCTGGAGTGTACTTGGGGGCCACACCATATATTTT. Its protein is CAWSVLGGHTIYF.

The V gene is TRBV6-6, the J gene TRBJ1-5; D uncertain. The V gene lost 6 bases and the J gene lost 7 bases, with 10 bases spanning the gap. The CDR3 runs to 12 residues. Germline CDR1 and CDR2: MNHNY and SVGAGI (reference sequence). CDR3 region: CASSTPGQPQHF. DNA of the CDR3: TGTGCCAGCAGCACCCCGGGGCAGCCCCAGCATTTT.

This chain links TRBV6-5 with TRBJ1-1; the match to TRBD1 covers 8 bases. CDR1 and CDR2 from the germline V gene are MNHEY and SVGAGI. The CDR3 sequence is 14 residues long. The V gene end was trimmed by 8 bases and the J gene end by 1 base; junction bases not matched to a gene: 6. Here the CDR3 reads CASGRTGPNTEAFF. In nucleotides, the CDR3 is TGTGCCAGCGGGCGGACAGGGCCGAACACTGAAGCTTTCTTT.

The CDR3, as DNA: TGTGCTGGACTACCGATCGGGGGGAATGAGCAGTTCTTC. Protein product: CAGLPIGGNEQFF. The rearrangement uses TRBV7-7 and TRBJ2-7, with 7 bases that match TRBD2. The J call may be wrong; the DNA end is better matched by TRBJ2-1. The CDR3 runs 13 residues. The germline gives CDR1 SSHAT, CDR2 FNYEAQ (reference sequence).

CDR3 sequence reads: CASSPDSLSYEQYF. CDR3 in DNA: TGTGCCAGCTCACCGGACAGCCTCTCCTACGAGCAGTACTTC. The V call is TRBV18, the J call TRBJ2-7, with D perhaps matching TRBD1 (6 bases). CDR3 size: 14 residues. V was pared by 3 bases and J by 0 bases, with 9 bases between. From germline, CDR1 is KGHSH and CDR2 LQKENI.

The chain couples TRBV6-5 to TRBJ2-7, with TRBD2 matching 8 bases. Germline CDR1 reads MNHEY; CDR2 reads SVGAGI. The CDR3 has 13 amino acids. J lost 2 bases, V lost 6 bases, and 3 bases had no gene match. The CDR3 sequence is CASREREPYEQYF. The CDR3, as DNA: TGTGCCAGCAGAGAGCGGGAGCCCTACGAGCAGTACTTC.

This chain links TRBV19 with TRBJ1-1; D unclear. Germline lookup yields CDR1 LNHDA and CDR2 SQIVND (reference sequence). The CDR3 sequence is 16 residues long. V gave up 4 bases and J gave up 1 base, with 16 bases separating them. CDR3 in DNA: TGTGCCAGTAGTACGAGAGGTGGCCGTGAGAACACTGAAGCTTTCTTT. Encoded protein: CASSTRGGRENTEAFF.

V and J are TRBV28 and TRBJ2-3, with 12 bases identical to TRBD1. The CDR3 is 15 residues long. Trimming took 7 bases from V and 6 from J; bases not matched to a gene: 8. The germline gives CDR1 MDHEN, CDR2 SYDVKM. The CDR3 DNA follows: TGTGCCAGCACGAAGGGACAGGGGGCGACGGATACGCAGTATTTT. Amino acid sequence: CASTKGQGATDTQYF.

The genes are TRBV6-5 and TRBJ2-6; no clear D gene. The CDR3 extends over 15 amino acids. Trimming pared 6 bases from V and 6 bases from J, leaving 15 bases between. Germline CDR1 is MNHEY and CDR2 is SVGAGI. The CDR3 is CASSPTTSTANVLTF. In nucleotides, the CDR3 is TGTGCCAGCAGCCCTACTACCTCGACGGCCAACGTCCTGACTTTC.

V is TRBV20-1 and J is TRBJ2-7; D is ambiguous. Trimming took off 7 bases at V and 6 bases at J, with 13 bases between the two ends. In germline, CDR1 is DFQATT, CDR2 SNEGSKA (reference sequence). CDR3 length: 11 residues. This chain's CDR3 is CSGVRSGEQYF. In nucleotides, the CDR3 is TGCAGTGGTGTTCGGAGTGGCGAGCAGTACTTC.

The CDR3 spells CASSLAQGAQPQHF. DNA of the CDR3: TGTGCCAGCAGCTTAGCCCAGGGTGCCCAGCCCCAGCATTTT. V gene TRBV7-2 combines with J gene TRBJ1-5; perhaps TRBD1 as D (5 bases). This CDR3 is built from 14 residues. The V end was cut by 0 bases, the J end by 7 bases, with 10 bases between. Germline loops: CDR1 SGHTA, CDR2 FQGNSA.

The CDR3 DNA follows: TGTGCCAGCATAGGTAGCGGAGCCCCCGAGCAGTACTTC. As protein: CASIGSGAPEQYF. V usage is TRBV2 and J usage is TRBJ2-7; D might be TRBD2 (6 bases). V was clipped by 7 bases and J by 6 bases, with 16 bases between them. Germline CDR1 is SNHLY and CDR2 is FYNNEI. The CDR3 has 13 amino acids.

The rearrangement joins TRBV27 to TRBJ2-7; 8 bases map to TRBD2. Trimming removed 4 bases from V and 0 bases from J; junction bases left unmatched: 5. This CDR3 has 15 residues. Germline V gene lookup returns CDR1 MNHEY and CDR2 SMNVEV (reference sequence). The CDR3 sequence is CASSSLADSSYEQYF. CDR3 sequence (DNA): TGTGCCAGCAGTTCACTAGCGGACAGCTCCTACGAGCAGTACTTC.

The rearrangement joins TRBV5-1 to TRBJ2-3, with 11 bases identical to TRBD2. Losses at the gene ends were 4 bases for V and 3 bases for J; bases not matched to a gene: 7. CDR3 size: 16 residues. Germline V CDR1 and CDR2: SGHRS, YFSETQ. The CDR3 is CASSVTSGRGTDTQYF. The CDR3 DNA is TGCGCCAGCAGCGTAACTAGCGGGAGAGGGACAGATACGCAGTATTTT. Based on the CDR3 plus reference TRBV5-1 and TRBJ2-3, the full variable domain is KAGVTQTPRYLIKTRGQQVTLSCSPISGHRSVSWYQQTPGQGLQFLFEYFSETQRNKGNFPGRFSGRQFSNSRSEMNVSTLELGDSALYLCASSVTSGRGTDTQYFGPGTRLTVL.

This clone is a singleton in its sample. The rearrangement links TRBV7-3 to TRBJ1-1; possibly TRBD1 for D (6 bases). The CDR3 covers 16 residues. Germline-derived CDR1 and CDR2 are SGHTA and FQGTGA. The germline V and J ends were trimmed by 0 bases and 4 bases, with 15 bases remaining between them. CDR3 coding DNA: TGTGCCAGCAGCTTAACGGGGGTCACAGGGAGCACTGAAGCTTTCTTT. Its protein is CASSLTGVTGSTEAFF.

The chain has TRBV6-1 and TRBJ2-7; 7 bases agree with TRBD2. Losses at the gene ends were 7 bases for V and 3 bases for J; bases not matched to a gene: 6. The CDR3 consists of 13 residues. Germline lookup yields CDR1 MNHNS and CDR2 SASEGT. In DNA, the CDR3 is TGTGCCAGCACCAGGCGGGGGTTCTACGAGCAGTACTTC. Translation: CASTRRGFYEQYF.